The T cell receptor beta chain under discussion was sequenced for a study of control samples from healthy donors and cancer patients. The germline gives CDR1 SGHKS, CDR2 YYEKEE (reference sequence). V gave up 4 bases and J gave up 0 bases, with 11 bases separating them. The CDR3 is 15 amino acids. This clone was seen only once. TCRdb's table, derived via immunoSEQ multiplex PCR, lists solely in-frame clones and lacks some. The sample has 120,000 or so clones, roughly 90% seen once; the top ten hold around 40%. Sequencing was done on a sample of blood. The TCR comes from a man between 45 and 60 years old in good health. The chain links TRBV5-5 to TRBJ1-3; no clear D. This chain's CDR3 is CASSALDSSGNTIYF. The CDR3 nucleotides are TGTGCCAGCAGCGCCTTAGATAGCTCTGGAAACACCATATATTTT.